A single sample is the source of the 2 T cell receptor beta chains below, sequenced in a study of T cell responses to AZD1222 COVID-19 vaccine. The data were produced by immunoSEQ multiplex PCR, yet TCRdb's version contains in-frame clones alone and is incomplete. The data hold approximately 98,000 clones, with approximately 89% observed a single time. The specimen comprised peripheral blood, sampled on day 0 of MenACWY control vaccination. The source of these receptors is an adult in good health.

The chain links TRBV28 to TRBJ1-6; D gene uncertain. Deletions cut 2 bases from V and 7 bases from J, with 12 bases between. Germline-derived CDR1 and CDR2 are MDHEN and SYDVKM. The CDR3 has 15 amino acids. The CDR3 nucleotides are TGTGCCAGCAGTTTAGGTTCAGTGGGGAATTCACCCCTCCACTTT. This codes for CASSLGSVGNSPLHF.

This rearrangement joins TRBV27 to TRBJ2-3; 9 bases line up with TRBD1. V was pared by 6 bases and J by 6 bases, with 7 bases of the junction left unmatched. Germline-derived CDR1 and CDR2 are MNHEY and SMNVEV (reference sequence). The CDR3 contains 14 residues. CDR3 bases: TGTGCCAGCAGGTCCCGGGACAGGGAGGATACGCAGTATTTT. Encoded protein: CASRSRDREDTQYF.